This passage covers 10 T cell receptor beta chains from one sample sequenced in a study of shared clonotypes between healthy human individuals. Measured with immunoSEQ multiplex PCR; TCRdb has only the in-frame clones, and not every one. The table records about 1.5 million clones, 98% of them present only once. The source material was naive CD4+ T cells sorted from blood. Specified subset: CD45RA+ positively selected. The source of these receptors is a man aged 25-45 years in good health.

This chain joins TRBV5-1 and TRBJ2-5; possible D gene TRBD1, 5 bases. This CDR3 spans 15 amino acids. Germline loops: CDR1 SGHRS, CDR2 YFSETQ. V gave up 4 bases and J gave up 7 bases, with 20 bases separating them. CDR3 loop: CASSTGAISGGTQYF. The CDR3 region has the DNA TGCGCCAGCAGCACTGGGGCTATTTCGGGCGGGACCCAGTACTTC.

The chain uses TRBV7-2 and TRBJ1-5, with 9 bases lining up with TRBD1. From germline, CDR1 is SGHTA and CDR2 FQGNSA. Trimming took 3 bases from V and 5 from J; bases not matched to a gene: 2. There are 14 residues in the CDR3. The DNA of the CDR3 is TGTGCCAGCAGCTTGGGGACAGGGCATCAGCCCCAGCATTTT. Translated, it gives CASSLGTGHQPQHF.

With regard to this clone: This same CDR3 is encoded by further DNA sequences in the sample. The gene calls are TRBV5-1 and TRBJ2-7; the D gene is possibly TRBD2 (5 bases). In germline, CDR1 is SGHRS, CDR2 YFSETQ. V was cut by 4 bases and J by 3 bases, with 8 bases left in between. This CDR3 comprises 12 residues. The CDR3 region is CASSPAGYEQYF. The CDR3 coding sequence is TGCGCCAGCAGCCCTGCGGGCTACGAGCAGTACTTC.

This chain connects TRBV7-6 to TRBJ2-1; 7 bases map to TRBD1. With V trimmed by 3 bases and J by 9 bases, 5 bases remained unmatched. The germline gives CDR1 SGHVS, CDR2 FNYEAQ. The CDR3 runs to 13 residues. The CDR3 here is CASSFGQDTEQFF. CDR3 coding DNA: TGTGCCAGCAGCTTTGGACAGGACACTGAGCAGTTCTTC.

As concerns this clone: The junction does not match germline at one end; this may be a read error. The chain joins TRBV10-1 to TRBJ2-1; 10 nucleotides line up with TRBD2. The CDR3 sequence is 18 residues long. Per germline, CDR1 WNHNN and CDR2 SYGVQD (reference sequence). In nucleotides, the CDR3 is TGCGCCAGCAGTGAGTCGAGCGGGAGGGCCGCGGCCCACAATGAACAGTTCTTC. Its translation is CASSESSGRAAAHNEQFF.

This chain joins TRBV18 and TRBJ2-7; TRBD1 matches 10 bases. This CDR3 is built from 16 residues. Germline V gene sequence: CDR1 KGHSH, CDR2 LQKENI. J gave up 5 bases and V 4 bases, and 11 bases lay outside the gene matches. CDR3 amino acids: CASSLTRGQGSHEQYF. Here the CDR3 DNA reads TGTGCCAGCTCACTGACCAGGGGACAGGGGTCCCACGAGCAGTACTTC. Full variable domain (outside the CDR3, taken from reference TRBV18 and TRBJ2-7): NAGVMQNPRHLVRRRGQEARLRCSPMKGHSHVYWYRQLPEEGLKFMVYLQKENIIDESGMPKERFSAEFPKEGPSILRIQQVVRGDSAAYFCASSLTRGQGSHEQYFGPGTRLTVT.

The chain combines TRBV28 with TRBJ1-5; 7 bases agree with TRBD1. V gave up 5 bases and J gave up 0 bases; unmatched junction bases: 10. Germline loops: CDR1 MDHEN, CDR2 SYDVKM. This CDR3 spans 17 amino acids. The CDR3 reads CASSRRDREYSNQPQHF. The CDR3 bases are TGTGCCAGCAGTCGGCGGGACAGAGAATATAGCAATCAGCCCCAGCATTTT.

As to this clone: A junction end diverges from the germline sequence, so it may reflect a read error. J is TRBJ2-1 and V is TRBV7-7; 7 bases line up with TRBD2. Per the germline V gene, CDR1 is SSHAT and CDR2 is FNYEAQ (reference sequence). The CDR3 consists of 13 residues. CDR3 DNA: TGTGCTAGCAGCCCAACTAGCGTAGGTGAGCAGTTCTTC. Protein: CASSPTSVGEQFF.

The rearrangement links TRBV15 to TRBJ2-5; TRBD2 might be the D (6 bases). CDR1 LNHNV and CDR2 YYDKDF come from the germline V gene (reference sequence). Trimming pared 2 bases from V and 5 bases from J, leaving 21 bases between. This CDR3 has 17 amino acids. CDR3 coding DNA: TGTGCCACCAGCAGAATTGTGGGGAGGACGGATCCGGAGACCCAGTACTTC. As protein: CATSRIVGRTDPETQYF.

CDR3 sequence: CASSYLDRTYEQYF. CDR3 bases: TGCGCCAGCAGCTACCTGGACAGGACCTACGAGCAGTACTTC. The rearrangement links TRBV5-1 to TRBJ2-7, with 7 nucleotides matching TRBD1. CDR3 size: 14 residues. CDR1 is SGHRS, CDR2 YFSETQ, per germline. The J segment lost 2 bases and the V segment lost 3 bases, leaving 5 bases of the junction unmatched.